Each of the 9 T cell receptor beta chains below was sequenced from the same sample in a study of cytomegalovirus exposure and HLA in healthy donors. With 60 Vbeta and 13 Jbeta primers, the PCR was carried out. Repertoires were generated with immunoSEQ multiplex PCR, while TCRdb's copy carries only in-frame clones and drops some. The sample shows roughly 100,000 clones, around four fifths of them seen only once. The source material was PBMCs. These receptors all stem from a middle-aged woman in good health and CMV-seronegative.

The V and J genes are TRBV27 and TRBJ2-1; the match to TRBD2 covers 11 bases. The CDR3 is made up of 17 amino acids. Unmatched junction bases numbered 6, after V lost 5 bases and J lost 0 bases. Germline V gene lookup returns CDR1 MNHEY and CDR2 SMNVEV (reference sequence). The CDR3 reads CASSLRLAGISYNEQFF. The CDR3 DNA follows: TGTGCCAGCAGTCTAAGACTAGCGGGGATCTCCTACAATGAGCAGTTCTTC.

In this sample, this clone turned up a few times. The CDR3 spells CASSVHTGEGAFF. CDR3 bases: TGTGCCAGCAGTGTCCATACAGGGGAAGGAGCTTTCTTT. The V and J genes are TRBV6-4 and TRBJ1-1, with TRBD1 matching 7 bases. The length of the CDR3 is 13 residues. Germline trimming cut 4 bases from V and 10 bases from J; bases unmatched to any gene: 9. Germline V lookup: CDR1 MRHNA, CDR2 SNTAGT.

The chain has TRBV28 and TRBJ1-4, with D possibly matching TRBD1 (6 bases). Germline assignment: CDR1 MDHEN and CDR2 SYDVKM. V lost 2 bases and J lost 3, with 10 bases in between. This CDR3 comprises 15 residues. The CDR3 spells CASSLGGTPNEKLFF. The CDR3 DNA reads TGTGCCAGCAGTTTAGGGGGCACGCCTAATGAAAAACTGTTTTTT.

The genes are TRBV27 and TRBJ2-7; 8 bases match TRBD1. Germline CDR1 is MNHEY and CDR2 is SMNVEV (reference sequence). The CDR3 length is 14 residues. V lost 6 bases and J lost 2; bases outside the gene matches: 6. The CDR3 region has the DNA TGTGCCAGCAGAAGACAGGGGATTACCTACGAGCAGTACTTC. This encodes CASRRQGITYEQYF.

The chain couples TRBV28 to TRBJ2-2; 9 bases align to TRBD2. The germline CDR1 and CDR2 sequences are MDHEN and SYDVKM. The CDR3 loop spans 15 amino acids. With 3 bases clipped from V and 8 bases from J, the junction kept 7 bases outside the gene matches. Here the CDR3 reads CASSLTSGPGGELFF. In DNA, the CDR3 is TGTGCCAGCAGTTTGACTAGCGGTCCAGGGGGGGAGCTGTTTTTT.

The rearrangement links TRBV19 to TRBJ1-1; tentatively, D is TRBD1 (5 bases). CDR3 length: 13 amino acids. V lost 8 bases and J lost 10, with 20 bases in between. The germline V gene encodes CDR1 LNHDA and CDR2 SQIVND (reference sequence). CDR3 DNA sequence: TGTGCCAGTCGCCGGGCCGGAGGGGTGACAGCTTTCTTT. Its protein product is CASRRAGGVTAFF.

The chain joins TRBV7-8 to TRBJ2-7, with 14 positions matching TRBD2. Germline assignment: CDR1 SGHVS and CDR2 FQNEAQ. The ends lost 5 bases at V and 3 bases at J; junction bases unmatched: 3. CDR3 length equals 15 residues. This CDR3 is CASSPGLAGGYEQYF. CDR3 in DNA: TGTGCCAGCAGCCCAGGACTAGCGGGAGGCTACGAGCAGTACTTC.

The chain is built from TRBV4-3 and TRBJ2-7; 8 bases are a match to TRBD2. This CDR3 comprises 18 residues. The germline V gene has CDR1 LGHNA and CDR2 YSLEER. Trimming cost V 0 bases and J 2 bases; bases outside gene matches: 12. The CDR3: CASSQDRRGVSTAYEQYF. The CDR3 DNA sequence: TGCGCCAGCAGCCAAGACCGGCGGGGGGTTTCAACCGCCTACGAGCAGTACTTC.

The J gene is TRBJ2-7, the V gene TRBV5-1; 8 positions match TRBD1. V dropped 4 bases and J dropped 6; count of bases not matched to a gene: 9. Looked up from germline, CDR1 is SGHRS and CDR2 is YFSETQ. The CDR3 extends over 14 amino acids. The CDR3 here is CASSPWTGTSEQYF. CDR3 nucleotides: TGCGCCAGCAGCCCCTGGACAGGGACGAGCGAGCAGTACTTC. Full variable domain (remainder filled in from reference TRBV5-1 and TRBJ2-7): KAGVTQTPRYLIKTRGQQVTLSCSPISGHRSVSWYQQTPGQGLQFLFEYFSETQRNKGNFPGRFSGRQFSNSRSEMNVSTLELGDSALYLCASSPWTGTSEQYFGPGTRLTVT.